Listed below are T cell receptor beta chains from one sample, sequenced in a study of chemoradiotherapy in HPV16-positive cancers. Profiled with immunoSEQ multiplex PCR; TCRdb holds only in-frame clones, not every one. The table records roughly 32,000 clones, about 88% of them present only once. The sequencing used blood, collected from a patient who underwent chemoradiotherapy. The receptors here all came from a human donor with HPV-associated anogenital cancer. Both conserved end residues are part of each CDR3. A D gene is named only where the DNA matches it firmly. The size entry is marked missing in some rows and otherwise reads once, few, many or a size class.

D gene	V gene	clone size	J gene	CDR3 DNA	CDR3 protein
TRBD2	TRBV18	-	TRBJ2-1	TGTGCCAGCTCGCCCAGACTAGCGGGGGGGCGGCTTGAGCAGTTCTTC	CASSPRLAGGRLEQFF
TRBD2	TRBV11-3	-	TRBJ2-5	TGTGCCAGCAGCTTTGGGGCTAGCGGGAGTGGAGGAGAGACCCAGTACTTC	CASSFGASGSGGETQYF
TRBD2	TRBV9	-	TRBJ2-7	TGTGCCAGCAGCGTAGCTCATAGCGGGGGGACTTACGAGCAGTACTTC	CASSVAHSGGTYEQYF
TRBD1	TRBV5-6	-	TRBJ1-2	TGTGCCAGCAGCCCGGGGACAGGGGGCCTTGGCTACACCTTC	CASSPGTGGLGYTF
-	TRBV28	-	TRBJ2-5	TGTGCCAGCAGTGGTGGGGGGAGAAGGGAGACCCAGTACTTC	CASSGGGRRETQYF
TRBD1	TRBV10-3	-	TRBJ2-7	TGTGCCATCAGTGTACAGGGGAGCTCCTACGAGCAGTACTTC	CAISVQGSSYEQYF
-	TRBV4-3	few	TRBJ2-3	TGCGCCAGCAGCCAGGAGGGGGGGCGGGCAGATACGCAGTATTTT	CASSQEGGRADTQYF
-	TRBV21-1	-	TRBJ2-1	TGTGCCAGCAGCATTCACAGGGGGCGACCCTACAATGAGCAGTTCTTC	CASSIHRGRPYNEQFF
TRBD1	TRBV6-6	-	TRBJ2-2	TGTGCCAGCAGAGGCCCCACGACAGGGCGCACCGGGGAGCTGTTTTTT	CASRGPTTGRTGELFF
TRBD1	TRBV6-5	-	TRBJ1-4	TGTGCCAGCAGTTCCCGACAGGGGAGAGGGGAAAAACTGTTTTTT	CASSSRQGRGEKLFF
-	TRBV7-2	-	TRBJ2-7	TGTGCCAGCAGCTTAGTACTAGAGCAGTACTTC	CASSLVLEQYF
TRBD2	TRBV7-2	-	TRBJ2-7	TGTGCCAGCAGCTTAGCGACGCGGGAGGCCGTTAAGCACTTC	CASSLATREAVKHF
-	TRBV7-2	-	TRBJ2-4	TGTGCCAGCAGCTTATCAGGGAAAAACATTCAGTACTTC	CASSLSGKNIQYF
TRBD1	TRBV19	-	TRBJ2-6	TGTGCCAGTAGTGCGGACAGGGCTTCGGGGGCCAACGTCCTGACTTTC	CASSADRASGANVLTF
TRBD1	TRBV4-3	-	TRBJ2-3	TGCGCCAGCAGCCAAGATTTTGAGACAGGGATCACAGATACGCAGTATTTT	CASSQDFETGITDTQYF
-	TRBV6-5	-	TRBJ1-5	TGTGCCAGCAGCGGACAGCAGAATCAGCCCCAGCATTTT	CASSGQQNQPQHF
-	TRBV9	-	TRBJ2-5	TGTGCCAGCAGCGCCCGAGGCGGGGAGGAAGAGACCCAGTACTTC	CASSARGGEEETQYF
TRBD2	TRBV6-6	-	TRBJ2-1	TGTGCCAGCAGTTGGCCGGGACTAGAGCAGTTCTTC	CASSWPGLEQFF
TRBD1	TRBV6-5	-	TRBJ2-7	TGTGCCAGCAGCTCCCCCGGGACAGGTGAGCAGTACTTC	CASSSPGTGEQYF
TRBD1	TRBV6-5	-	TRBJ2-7	TGTACCAGCAGGAGATTACAGGGGTCCTACGAGCAGTACTTC	CTSRRLQGSYEQYF
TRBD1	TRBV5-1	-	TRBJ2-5	TGCGCCAGCAGGCCGGGACAGAAAGAGACCCAGTACTTC	CASRPGQKETQYF
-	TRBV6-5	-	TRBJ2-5	TGTGCCAGCAGTTACTCGGGAATTCAAGAGACCCAGTACTTC	CASSYSGIQETQYF
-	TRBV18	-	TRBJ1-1	TGTGCCAGCTCACCTCAGGGACGGACTGAAGCTTTCTTT	CASSPQGRTEAFF
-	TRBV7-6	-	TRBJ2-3	TGTGCCAGCAGCTTACGGACAGAACGAGATACGCAGTATTTT	CASSLRTERDTQYF
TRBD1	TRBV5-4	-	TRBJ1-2	TGTGCCAGCAGCTTGGCCGTAGCACAGGGGGCGAATGGCTACACCTTC	CASSLAVAQGANGYTF
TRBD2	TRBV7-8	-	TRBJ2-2	TGTGCCAGCAGTAGTAGCGGGAGGTCCACCGGGGAGCTGTTTTTT	CASSSSGRSTGELFF
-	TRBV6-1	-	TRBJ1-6	TGTGCCGGGAGAGGGGTCAATAATTCACCCCTCCACTTT	CAGRGVNNSPLHF
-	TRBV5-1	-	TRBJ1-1	TGCGCCAGCAGCTGGACAGCTCGGAACACTGAAGCTTTCTTT	CASSWTARNTEAFF
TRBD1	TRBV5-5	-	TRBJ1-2	TGTGCCAGCAGCTCCATGATTCCGGGACAGGGATACTACACCTTC	CASSSMIPGQGYYTF
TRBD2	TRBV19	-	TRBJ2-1	TGTGCCAGTAGTCTAGCGGGACCCTCCTACAATGAGCAGTTCTTC	CASSLAGPSYNEQFF
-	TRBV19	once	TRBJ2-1	TGTGCCAGTAGTAGCCCGCCCCCGAGCTCCTACAATGAGCAGTTCTTC	CASSSPPPSSYNEQFF
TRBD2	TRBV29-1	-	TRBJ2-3	TGCAGCGTCATAACTAGCGCACTCGGGAATACGCAGTATTTT	CSVITSALGNTQYF
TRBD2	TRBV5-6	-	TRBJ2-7	TGTGCCAGCACCCCCGGGGAAGCGGGGTTCTCCTACGAGCAGTACTTC	CASTPGEAGFSYEQYF
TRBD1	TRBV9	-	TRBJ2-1	TGTGCCAGCAGCGTAGACAGGGGGCGCGAGCAGTTCTTC	CASSVDRGREQFF
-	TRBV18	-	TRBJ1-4	TGTGCCAGCTCACCATCTAGGGATGAAAAACTGTTTTTT	CASSPSRDEKLFF
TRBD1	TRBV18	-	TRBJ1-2	TGTGCCAGCTCACCACGTACCGGGACAGGGGACTATGGCTACACCTTC	CASSPRTGTGDYGYTF
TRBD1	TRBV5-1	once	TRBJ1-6	TGCGCCAGCAGCTCCGGACAGGGGAATTCACCCCTCCACTTT	CASSSGQGNSPLHF
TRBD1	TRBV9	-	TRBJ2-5	TGTGCCAGCAGCCCGGGGACAGGCGGCCAAGAGACCCAGTACTTC	CASSPGTGGQETQYF
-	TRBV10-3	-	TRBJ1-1	TGTGCCATCAGTGAAACGACGGCCACGGACACTGAAGCTTTCTTT	CAISETTATDTEAFF
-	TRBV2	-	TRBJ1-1	TGTGCCAGCAGTGTAGGGGAGAACACTGAAGCTTTCTTT	CASSVGENTEAFF
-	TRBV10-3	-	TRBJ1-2	TGTGCCATCAGTGAGACCCCCTATGGCTACACCTTC	CAISETPYGYTF
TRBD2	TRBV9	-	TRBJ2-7	TGTGCCAGCAGCCCGAGGGGGACTAGCGGGAGATACGAGCAGTACTTC	CASSPRGTSGRYEQYF
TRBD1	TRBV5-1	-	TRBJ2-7	TGCGCCAGCAGCTTGTCCGGGACAGGGATATACGAGCAGTACTTC	CASSLSGTGIYEQYF
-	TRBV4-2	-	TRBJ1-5	TGTGCCAGCAGCCAAGAACGGGGATCGAGCAATCAGCCCCAGCATTTT	CASSQERGSSNQPQHF
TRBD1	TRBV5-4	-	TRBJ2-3	TGTGCCAGCAGCCGCCCGACGGGACAGAGGGGAAGCCCAGATACGCAGTATTTT	CASSRPTGQRGSPDTQYF
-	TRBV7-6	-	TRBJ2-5	TGTGCCAGCAGCTTAGTAGGTCGGGAGACCCAGTACTTC	CASSLVGRETQYF
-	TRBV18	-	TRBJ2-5	TGTGCCAGCTCACCATCCCAAGAGACCCAGTACTTC	CASSPSQETQYF
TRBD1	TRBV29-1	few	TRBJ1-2	TGCAGCGTTGTCTCCGAGACAGGGCTGGAAGGCTACACCTTC	CSVVSETGLEGYTF
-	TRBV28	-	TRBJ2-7	TGTGCCACCTTACAGGGCTCCCACGAGCAGTACTTC	CATLQGSHEQYF
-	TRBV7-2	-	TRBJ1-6	TGTGCCAGCAGCTTAGCGCGGGGCAGTAATTCACCCCTCCACTTT	CASSLARGSNSPLHF
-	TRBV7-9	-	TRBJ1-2	TGTGCCAGCAGCCAAGATTGGTCCGGCTACACCTTC	CASSQDWSGYTF
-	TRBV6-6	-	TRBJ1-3	TGTGCCAGCAGTTACTATGGAAACACCATATATTTT	CASSYYGNTIYF
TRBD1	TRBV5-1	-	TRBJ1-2	TGCGCCAGCAGCTTGGGACAGGGGGCTCAGAACTATGGCTACACCTTC	CASSLGQGAQNYGYTF
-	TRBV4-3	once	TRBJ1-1	TGCGCCAGCAGCCAAGGGCAGCAGGGAATGAACACTGAAGCTTTCTTT	CASSQGQQGMNTEAFF
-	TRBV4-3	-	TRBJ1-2	TGCGCCAGCAGCCGCAGCCGGGACGTCAATGGCTACACCTTC	CASSRSRDVNGYTF
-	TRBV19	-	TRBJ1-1	TGTGCCAGTAGTATAGACCCGAGACTGGGACCGAACACTGAAGCTTTCTTT	CASSIDPRLGPNTEAFF
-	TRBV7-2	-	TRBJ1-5	TGTGCCAGCAGCCTCTTGGGTGATCAGCCCCAGCATTTT	CASSLLGDQPQHF
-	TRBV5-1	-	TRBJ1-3	TGCGCCAGCAGCTTGGGAGGACCGACGAACTCTGGAAACACCATATATTTT	CASSLGGPTNSGNTIYF